This passage covers 27 T cell receptor beta chains from one sample sequenced in a study of T cell responses to AZD1222 COVID-19 vaccine (TCRdb year 2021). In the paper's terms, the time point label means: about 28 days (+/-7) after the second vaccine dose. Library preparation was by the immunoSEQ multiplex PCR assay. TCRdb re-hosts the immuneACCESS table, in-frame sequences only. Its copies lack some clones; in the studies checked, an unresolved V gene accounts for under half of them, and the cause for the rest is not known. The sample yields some 120,000 clones; roughly 93% were counted once. The top ten constitute roughly 1.5% of the sample. Sequencing was performed on peripheral blood, taken 28 days after the second AZD1222 dose. The receptors shown here come from an adult who received the AZD1222 COVID-19 vaccine.

The chain recombines TRBV28 with TRBJ2-1; D tentatively fits TRBD1 or TRBD2 (5 bases each). The ends were cut back, 6 bases at V and 10 bases at J, with 13 bases in the middle. The CDR3 contains 12 residues. Per the germline V gene, CDR1 is MDHEN and CDR2 is SYDVKM. The CDR3 nucleotides read TGTGCCAGCAGCCCTTACGGGGCGGAGCAGTTCTTC. Amino acids: CASSPYGAEQFF.

This clone was seen a single time. This chain uses TRBV9 with TRBJ1-4; possibly TRBD1 for D (5 bases). Trimming pared 6 bases from V and 7 bases from J, leaving 19 bases between. Germline loops: CDR1 SGDLS, CDR2 YYNGEE. This CDR3 contains 15 residues. The CDR3 is CASTTGGHFGEKLFF. As DNA, the CDR3 is TGTGCCAGCACTACGGGGGGTCATTTTGGTGAAAAACTGTTTTTT.

The chain uses TRBV15 and TRBJ2-2, with D maybe TRBD1 (6 bases). Per the germline V gene, CDR1 is LNHNV and CDR2 is YYDKDF (reference sequence). V lost 3 bases and J 0 bases, leaving 14 bases between the germline ends. The CDR3 loop spans 17 amino acids. CDR3 in amino acids: CATSSDYRVTNTGELFF. The CDR3 DNA reads as TGTGCCACCAGCAGCGATTACAGGGTAACGAACACCGGGGAGCTGTTTTTT. The variable domain in full, with the rest retrieved from reference TRBV15 and TRBJ2-2, is DAMVIQNPRYQVTQFGKPVTLSCSQTLNHNVMYWYQQKSSQAPKLLFHYYDKDFNNEADTPDNFQSRRPNTSFCFLDIRSPGLGDTAMYLCATSSDYRVTNTGELFFGEGSRLTVL.

The rearrangement links TRBV2 to TRBJ2-1; perhaps TRBD2 as D (6 bases). The V end was cut by 4 bases, the J end by 4 bases, with 14 bases between. This CDR3 has 15 amino acids. Germline V gene data show CDR1 as SNHLY and CDR2 as FYNNEI. CDR3 DNA: TGTGCCAGCAGTGCCTGGCGGGATATGTACAATGAGCAGTTCTTC. Translation gives CASSAWRDMYNEQFF. The variable domain in full, completed from reference TRBV2 and TRBJ2-1, reads EPEVTQTPSHQVTQMGQEVILRCVPISNHLYFYWYRQILGQKVEFLVSFYNNEISEKSEIFDDQFSVERPDGSNFTLKIRSTKLEDSAMYFCASSAWRDMYNEQFFGPGTRLTVL.

V and J are TRBV19 and TRBJ2-1; the D is unclear. CDR1 and CDR2 from the germline V gene are LNHDA and SQIVND (reference sequence). The V and J ends lost 4 bases and 2 bases respectively, with 12 bases between them. The CDR3 is 15 residues long. CDR3 amino acids: CASSTSRSTYNEQFF. In nucleotides, the CDR3 is TGTGCCAGTAGTACAAGCAGGAGCACCTACAATGAGCAGTTCTTC.

The rearrangement joins TRBV5-1 to TRBJ1-3, with 8 bases identical to TRBD1. From germline, CDR1 is SGHRS and CDR2 YFSETQ. Germline trimming cut 4 bases from V and 2 bases from J; bases unmatched to any gene: 5. The CDR3 covers 15 residues. The CDR3 reads CASSPRTGTGNTIYF. CDR3 coding DNA: TGCGCCAGCAGCCCCCGGACAGGGACTGGAAACACCATATATTTT.

The genes are TRBV28 and TRBJ2-1, with D perhaps matching TRBD1 (6 bases). CDR3 length: 12 amino acids. Germline CDR1 and CDR2: MDHEN and SYDVKM. Trimming cost V 5 bases and J 8 bases, with 10 bases left between them. The DNA for the CDR3 is TGTGCCAGCAGTGAGGGGGAAGATGAGCAGTTCTTC. Protein product: CASSEGEDEQFF.

This sequence joins TRBV6-1 and TRBJ2-3, with TRBD2 matching 8 bases. CDR3 length equals 19 residues. Germline assignment: CDR1 MNHNS and CDR2 SASEGT. Trimming took 2 bases from V and 0 from J; bases not matched to a gene: 13. CDR3 in amino acids: CASSESAVLSGGSTDTQYF. The CDR3 bases are TGTGCCAGCAGTGAATCGGCCGTCCTATCGGGAGGGAGCACAGATACGCAGTATTTT.

The chain has TRBV9 and TRBJ1-6; D is unclear. The CDR3 length is 14 residues. CDR1 and CDR2 (germline): SGDLS, YYNGEE. V dropped 0 bases and J dropped 9 bases, with 10 bases sitting between them. The CDR3 DNA reads TGTGCCAGCAGCGTAGAATGGGAGGGTTCACCCCTCCACTTT. As protein: CASSVEWEGSPLHF.

The V and J genes are TRBV19 and TRBJ1-5, with a tentative D call TRBD1 (5 bases). Between the trimmed V and J ends, which lost 6 bases and 7 bases, there was a span of 13 bases. The CDR3 runs 13 residues. In germline, CDR1 is LNHDA, CDR2 SQIVND (reference sequence). CDR3 DNA: TGTGCCAGTAGCCCCGGACACGGGCAGCCCCAGCATTTT. Protein product: CASSPGHGQPQHF.

The J gene is TRBJ2-2, the V gene TRBV27, with D unresolved. Trimming took off 6 bases at V and 3 bases at J, with 11 bases between the two ends. Germline CDR1 MNHEY, CDR2 SMNVEV (reference sequence). This CDR3 is built from 14 residues. CDR3 amino acids: CASRNEAYTGELFF. The CDR3 nucleotides read TGTGCCAGCAGAAACGAGGCGTACACCGGGGAGCTGTTTTTT.

This chain connects TRBV10-1 to TRBJ2-5; no clear D. The germline V and J ends were trimmed by 1 base and 5 bases, with 11 bases remaining between them. This CDR3 has 14 residues. CDR1 WNHNN and CDR2 SYGVQD come from the germline V gene (reference sequence). The CDR3 sequence is CASSEFGMEETQYF. The DNA for the CDR3 is TGCGCCAGCAGTGAGTTCGGCATGGAGGAGACCCAGTACTTC.

This chain uses TRBV3-1 (or the pseudogene TRBV3-2) with TRBJ1-2, with 8 positions matching TRBD1. V was pared by 1 base and J by 4 bases, with 2 bases of the junction left unmatched. The length of the CDR3 is 14 residues. Germline CDR1 LGHDT, CDR2 YNNKEL (reference sequence). CDR3 sequence (DNA): TGTGCCAGCAGCCAAGGGCAGGGGGCCTATGGCTACACCTTC. Its translation is CASSQGQGAYGYTF.

The V call is TRBV28, the J call TRBJ1-2, with D tentatively TRBD1 (6 bases). The germline V gene has CDR1 MDHEN and CDR2 SYDVKM. The ends were cut back, 6 bases at V and 4 bases at J, with 12 bases in the middle. CDR3 length: 13 amino acids. CDR3 in amino acids: CASRVTGIYGYTF. In DNA form, the CDR3 reads TGTGCCAGCAGGGTCACAGGGATCTATGGCTACACCTTC.

V is TRBV5-4 and J is TRBJ2-1, with D unresolved. This CDR3 spans 12 amino acids. Germline values: CDR1 SGHNT, CDR2 YYREEE (reference sequence). V was cut by 4 bases and J by 4 bases, with 6 bases left in between. The CDR3 DNA sequence: TGTGCCAGCAGCCCCGGTTACAATGAGCAGTTCTTC. Protein: CASSPGYNEQFF.

This rearrangement joins TRBV3-1 (or the pseudogene TRBV3-2) to TRBJ1-2; TRBD1 matches 11 bases. The germline CDR1 and CDR2 sequences are LGHDT and YNNKEL (reference sequence). The CDR3 is made up of 16 amino acids. The V segment lost 2 bases and the J segment 4 bases; nucleotides outside the gene matches: 6. The CDR3 DNA reads TGTGCCAGCAGCCAACGGGACAGGGGGGACCCCTATGGCTACACCTTC. Translated: CASSQRDRGDPYGYTF.

The CDR3 loop reads CASSRRSGATNEKLFF. In DNA, the CDR3 is TGCGCCAGCAGCCGCCGGTCTGGTGCAACTAATGAAAAACTGTTTTTT. The V and J genes are TRBV5-1 and TRBJ1-4, with D unclear. The CDR3 is made up of 16 amino acids. Germline-derived CDR1 and CDR2 are SGHRS and YFSETQ. Trimming took 4 bases from V and 0 from J, leaving 13 bases between them.

The rearrangement links TRBV7-6 to TRBJ2-2; D perhaps matches TRBD1 (6 bases). Trimming shortened V by 5 bases and J by 0 bases, and 13 bases separated the two germline ends. Germline values: CDR1 SGHVS, CDR2 FNYEAQ. CDR3 length equals 16 residues. In nucleotides, the CDR3 is TGTGCCAGCAGCGGGCTAGGGGGAACGAACACCGGGGAGCTGTTTTTT. Its protein is CASSGLGGTNTGELFF.

This clone turned up a few times. The chain has TRBV19 and TRBJ2-1; 11 positions agree with TRBD2. V gave up 3 bases and J gave up 8 bases; unmatched junction bases: 6. The CDR3 length is 15 residues. CDR1 is LNHDA, CDR2 SQIVND, per germline (reference sequence). CDR3 in amino acids: CASSILAGGEHEQFF. CDR3 DNA: TGTGCCAGTAGTATCTTAGCGGGAGGGGAGCATGAGCAGTTCTTC.

In this sample, this clone turned up a few times. The chain has TRBV19 and TRBJ1-6; the D is unclear. This CDR3 spans 12 amino acids. V was cut by 8 bases and J by 7 bases, with 9 bases left in between. CDR1 and CDR2 from the germline V gene are LNHDA and SQIVND (reference sequence). CDR3 loop: CASSLGNSPLHF. Here the CDR3 DNA reads TGTGCCAGTTCCCTCGGGAATTCACCCCTCCACTTT.

A few counts support this clone. The chain carries TRBV6-5 and TRBJ1-1, with D hard to call. This CDR3 contains 12 residues. The V end lost 8 bases, the J end lost 6 bases, and 13 bases lay between the germline ends. Looked up from germline, CDR1 is MNHEY and CDR2 is SVGAGI. In nucleotides, the CDR3 is TGTGCCAGCCGCTTCTCCGGCTCTGAAGCTTTCTTT. Encoded protein: CASRFSGSEAFF.

V gene TRBV10-3 combines with J gene TRBJ1-3; D is possibly TRBD1 (5 bases). The germline gives CDR1 ENHRY, CDR2 SYGVKD. Between the trimmed V and J ends, which lost 7 bases and 8 bases, there was a span of 15 bases. The CDR3 totals 13 residues. Written as DNA, the CDR3 is TGTGCCATCAAAATGGCAGGGCAAGACACCATATATTTT. Translated, it gives CAIKMAGQDTIYF.

The chain couples TRBV30 to TRBJ2-7; 7 positions match TRBD2. With V trimmed by 0 bases and J by 3 bases, 5 bases remained unmatched. The CDR3 totals 14 residues. The germline V gene encodes CDR1 GTSNPN and CDR2 SVGIG (reference sequence). CDR3 protein: CAWSVAGPYYEQYF. The CDR3 DNA reads TGTGCCTGGAGTGTAGCGGGGCCCTACTACGAGCAGTACTTC.

V is TRBV6-5 and J is TRBJ1-2; TRBD1 matches at 9 bases. The V gene end was trimmed by 6 bases and the J gene end by 8 bases; junction bases not matched to a gene: 4. CDR1 and CDR2 from the germline V gene are MNHEY and SVGAGI. The CDR3 contains 12 residues. CDR3 protein: CASRGQGGGYTF. The CDR3 DNA reads as TGTGCCAGCAGGGGACAGGGAGGCGGCTACACCTTC.

The rearrangement links TRBV15 to TRBJ1-1; a possible D gene is TRBD1 (5 bases). CDR1 is LNHNV, CDR2 YYDKDF, per germline (reference sequence). CDR3 length: 14 amino acids. Trimming stripped 4 bases from V and 5 bases from J, with 14 bases between. The CDR3 spells CATSTTGGYTEAFF. The CDR3 nucleotides read TGTGCCACCAGCACCACGGGGGGATATACTGAAGCTTTCTTT. The variable domain in full, with the rest retrieved from reference TRBV15 and TRBJ1-1, is DAMVIQNPRYQVTQFGKPVTLSCSQTLNHNVMYWYQQKSSQAPKLLFHYYDKDFNNEADTPDNFQSRRPNTSFCFLDIRSPGLGDTAMYLCATSTTGGYTEAFFGQGTRLTVV.

This sequence joins TRBV11-3 and TRBJ2-1, with 9 positions matching TRBD1. The length of the CDR3 is 15 residues. Germline V gene sequence: CDR1 SGHNT, CDR2 YENEEA. The junction had 7 bases not matched to a gene; V was cut back by 5 bases and J by 5 bases. CDR3 residues: CASSTSGTGNNEQFF. CDR3 nucleotide sequence: TGTGCCAGCAGCACCTCGGGGACAGGGAACAATGAGCAGTTCTTC.

V usage is TRBV19 and J usage is TRBJ2-2; 14 bases agree with TRBD2. This CDR3 is 18 amino acids long. Germline V gives CDR1 LNHDA, CDR2 SQIVND (reference sequence). V lost 6 bases to trimming and J lost 7 bases; unmatched junction nucleotides: 13. The CDR3 reads CASRSGLAGGPGGGELFF. The DNA of the CDR3 is TGTGCCAGTAGATCAGGACTAGCGGGAGGCCCTGGGGGCGGGGAGCTGTTTTTT.